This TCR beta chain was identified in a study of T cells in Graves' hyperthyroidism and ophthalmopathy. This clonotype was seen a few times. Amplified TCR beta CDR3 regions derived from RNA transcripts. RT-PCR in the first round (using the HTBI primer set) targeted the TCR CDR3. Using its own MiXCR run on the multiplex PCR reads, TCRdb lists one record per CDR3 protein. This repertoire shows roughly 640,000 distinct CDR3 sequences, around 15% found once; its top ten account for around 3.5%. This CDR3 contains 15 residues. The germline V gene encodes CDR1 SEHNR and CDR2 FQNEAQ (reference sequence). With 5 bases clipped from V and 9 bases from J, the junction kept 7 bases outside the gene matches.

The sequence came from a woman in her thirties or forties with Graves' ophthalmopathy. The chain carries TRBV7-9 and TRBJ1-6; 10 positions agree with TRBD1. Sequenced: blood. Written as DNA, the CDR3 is TGTGCCAGCAGCAACGGACAGGGGGAGGCTTCACCCCTCCACTTT. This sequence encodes CASSNGQGEASPLHF.